This passage covers 22 T cell receptor beta chains from one sample sequenced in a study of blood T cell repertoires in COVID-19. Some clones are missing from TCRdb's copy, which holds only in-frame ones; the method was immunoSEQ multiplex PCR. The sample records about 47,000 clones, roughly four fifths being singletons. The specimen was peripheral blood. Receptors originate from a woman older than 75 with COVID-19, enrolled during active disease.

The chain carries TRBV19 and TRBJ2-2; 8 bases line up with TRBD1. The V segment lost 7 bases and the J segment 1 base; nucleotides outside the gene matches: 11. Germline values: CDR1 LNHDA, CDR2 SQIVND (reference sequence). CDR3 length equals 17 residues. The CDR3 nucleotides read TGTGCCAGTACCAAAGGGACAGGACAATGGAACACCGGGGAGCTGTTTTTT. The encoded protein is CASTKGTGQWNTGELFF.

The chain is built from TRBV18 and TRBJ1-4; tentatively, D is TRBD1 (5 bases). Germline V lookup: CDR1 KGHSH, CDR2 LQKENI. The CDR3 length is 16 residues. Trimming shortened V by 6 bases and J by 4 bases, and 18 bases separated the two germline ends. The chain's CDR3 is CASSPTRGQSNEKLFF. The CDR3 region has the DNA TGTGCCAGCTCGCCGACCCGCGGACAAAGTAATGAAAAACTGTTTTTT.

V usage is TRBV21-1 and J usage is TRBJ2-7; the D segment call TRBD1 is taken from the table without a DNA check. TRBV21-1 is given as a pseudogene. The CDR3 length is 16 residues. CDR3 bases: TGTGCCAGCAGCAACCCGGGGACAGAACGTACCTACGAGCAGTACTTC. This translates into CASSNPGTERTYEQYF.

The gene calls are TRBV18 and TRBJ2-1; possibly TRBD1 for D (6 bases). V shed 1 base and J shed 7 bases, with 17 bases lying between them. The CDR3 runs to 16 residues. Looked up from germline, CDR1 is KGHSH and CDR2 is LQKENI. CDR3 DNA sequence: TGTGCCAGCTCACCACTTGGGCAGGGGAATATGAATGAGCAGTTCTTC. Amino acids: CASSPLGQGNMNEQFF.

The chain employs TRBV27 and TRBJ1-6, with 8 bases fitting TRBD1. CDR3 length: 15 residues. CDR1 and CDR2 from the germline V gene are MNHEY and SMNVEV (reference sequence). V was clipped by 5 bases and J by 6 bases; unmatched bases: 6. CDR3 sequence reads: CASSPSRGPNSPLHF. CDR3 nucleotides: TGTGCCAGCAGTCCGTCCAGGGGGCCTAATTCACCCCTCCACTTT.

This clone was detected only once. This sequence joins TRBV18 and TRBJ2-1, with TRBD1 matching over 8 bases. This CDR3 has 13 amino acids. V shed 3 bases and J 6 bases; nucleotides not matched to a gene: 1. Germline CDR1 and CDR2: KGHSH and LQKENI. CDR3 nucleotides: TGTGCCAGCTCACCCGACAGGGGCAATGAGCAGTTCTTC. Translation: CASSPDRGNEQFF.

This clone was recorded once. The rearrangement uses TRBV19 and TRBJ2-1, with 8 nucleotides matching TRBD2. The CDR3 loop spans 19 amino acids. V gave up 0 bases and J gave up 0 bases; unmatched junction bases: 10. Germline assignment: CDR1 LNHDA and CDR2 SQIVND (reference sequence). CDR3 bases: TGTGCCAGTAGTATAGAGGGTAGCGGGGCCTATCCCTCCTACAATGAGCAGTTCTTC. Its translation: CASSIEGSGAYPSYNEQFF.

This clone was detected only a few times. V gene TRBV3-1 (or the pseudogene TRBV3-2) combines with J gene TRBJ1-1; 7 bases are a match to TRBD1. Trimming cost V 5 bases and J 5 bases; bases outside gene matches: 8. CDR3 length: 14 amino acids. The germline gives CDR1 LGHDT, CDR2 YNNKEL (reference sequence). CDR3 bases: TGTGCCAGCAGCGCACAAACAGGGGTTACTGAAGCTTTCTTT. This encodes CASSAQTGVTEAFF.

This sequence joins TRBV9 and TRBJ2-7; no definite D call. The V end lost 3 bases, the J end lost 5 bases, and 18 bases lay between the germline ends. The V gene's germline CDR1 is SGDLS and CDR2 YYNGEE. This CDR3 has 15 amino acids. CDR3 sequence: CASSAGEETGDEQYF. CDR3 in DNA: TGTGCCAGCAGCGCCGGTGAGGAGACCGGCGACGAGCAGTACTTC.

The chain uses TRBV19 and TRBJ2-1, with D perhaps matching TRBD2 (6 bases). Looked up from germline, CDR1 is LNHDA and CDR2 is SQIVND (reference sequence). This CDR3 is built from 14 residues. V was shortened by 3 bases and J by 4 bases, with 10 bases between the two germline ends. The CDR3 nucleotides are TGTGCCAGTAGTATTAGCGGTTCGTACAATGAGCAGTTCTTC. This gives the protein CASSISGSYNEQFF.

The V gene is TRBV5-6, the J gene TRBJ1-1; 10 nucleotides match TRBD1. Unmatched junction bases numbered 10, after V lost 4 bases and J lost 4 bases. CDR3 size: 16 residues. Germline V gene data show CDR1 as SGHDT and CDR2 as YYEEEE. The CDR3 nucleotides read TGTGCCAGCAGCCGTATGGGACAGGGGTTGGCCACTGAAGCTTTCTTT. Its translation: CASSRMGQGLATEAFF.

The genes are TRBV5-1 and TRBJ1-2; D is unresolved. V was clipped by 0 bases and J by 2 bases, with 5 bases between them. This CDR3 comprises 13 residues. Per germline, CDR1 SGHRS and CDR2 YFSETQ. The CDR3 sequence is CASSLGQNYGYTF. The CDR3 DNA is TGCGCCAGCAGCTTGGGGCAGAACTATGGCTACACCTTC.

This rearrangement joins TRBV5-6 to TRBJ2-7; 11 positions match TRBD2. The germline V gene has CDR1 SGHDT and CDR2 YYEEEE. V lost 5 bases to trimming and J lost 7 bases; unmatched junction nucleotides: 8. The length of the CDR3 is 14 residues. The CDR3 is CASSLGLAGLEQYF. Written as DNA, the CDR3 is TGTGCCAGCAGTCTAGGACTAGCGGGTTTGGAGCAGTACTTC.

The chain is built from TRBV5-8 and TRBJ2-3; 7 bases agree with TRBD1. This CDR3 contains 15 residues. The V gene end was trimmed by 3 bases and the J gene end by 3 bases; junction bases not matched to a gene: 7. Looked up from germline, CDR1 is SGHTS and CDR2 is YDEGEE. CDR3 sequence: CASSSRGLGTDTQYF. The CDR3 DNA is TGTGCCAGCAGCTCGAGGGGGCTAGGGACAGATACGCAGTATTTT.

The chain couples TRBV7-9 to TRBJ2-3, with a tentative D call TRBD2 (6 bases). This CDR3 region has 16 residues. V was shortened by 4 bases and J by 4 bases, with 18 bases between the two germline ends. Germline V gene lookup returns CDR1 SEHNR and CDR2 FQNEAQ (reference sequence). The CDR3 nucleotides are TGTGCCAGCAGCTCTCCGGGATCCTCGGGGGCAGATACGCAGTATTTT. Translation: CASSSPGSSGADTQYF.

The chain recombines TRBV19 with TRBJ2-1, with TRBD2 as a possible D gene (6 bases). V gave up 2 bases and J gave up 10 bases, with 12 bases separating them. The CDR3 is made up of 13 amino acids. The germline V gene has CDR1 LNHDA and CDR2 SQIVND (reference sequence). CDR3: CASSITAEGEQFF. Written as DNA, the CDR3 is TGTGCCAGTAGTATAACGGCGGAGGGGGAGCAGTTCTTC.

V usage is TRBV9 and J usage is TRBJ1-6; 7 bases are a match to TRBD1. CDR1 and CDR2 (germline): SGDLS, YYNGEE. The V segment lost 2 bases and the J segment 7 bases; nucleotides outside the gene matches: 3. This CDR3 has 14 residues. The CDR3 nucleotides read TGTGCCAGCAGCGTCGGGACAGTGAATTCACCCCTCCACTTT. Translated: CASSVGTVNSPLHF.

V is TRBV7-2 and J is TRBJ2-3; 7 bases align to TRBD2. Trimming took 2 bases from V and 6 from J; bases not matched to a gene: 5. Germline loops: CDR1 SGHTA, CDR2 FQGNSA. The CDR3 extends over 14 amino acids. CDR3 in amino acids: CASSLWAGGDTQYF. The CDR3 DNA follows: TGTGCCAGCAGCTTATGGGCCGGGGGGGATACGCAGTATTTT.

The rearrangement links TRBV13 to TRBJ1-2; a weak D match, TRBD1 (6 bases). V lost 5 bases to trimming and J lost 5 bases, with 18 bases between them. Per germline, CDR1 PRHDT and CDR2 FYEKMQ (reference sequence). The length of the CDR3 is 15 residues. The CDR3: CASSPRDTEGYGYTF. CDR3 nucleotide sequence: TGTGCCAGCAGCCCCCGGGACACCGAAGGGTATGGCTACACCTTC.

For the CDR3, the DNA is TGTGCCAGCAGCCAAGGTGGAAGGCAGTCGGGAAATCAGCCCCAGCATTTT. Residues: CASSQGGRQSGNQPQHF. V gene TRBV3-1 (or the pseudogene TRBV3-2) combines with J gene TRBJ1-5, with no clear D. V lost 1 base to trimming and J lost 4 bases, with 17 bases between them. There are 17 residues in the CDR3. The germline gives CDR1 LGHDT, CDR2 YNNKEL (reference sequence).

The V gene is TRBV5-1, the J gene TRBJ1-1, with 9 bases aligning to TRBD1. V was pared by 4 bases and J by 4 bases, with 17 bases of the junction left unmatched. This CDR3 comprises 18 residues. The V gene's germline CDR1 is SGHRS and CDR2 YFSETQ. The CDR3 DNA follows: TGCGCCAGCAGCCTTGGTGGGGGAACCGGGACAGGGTTCACTGAAGCTTTCTTT. Amino acids: CASSLGGGTGTGFTEAFF. Combining the CDR3 with reference TRBV5-1 and TRBJ1-1 gives the whole variable domain KAGVTQTPRYLIKTRGQQVTLSCSPISGHRSVSWYQQTPGQGLQFLFEYFSETQRNKGNFPGRFSGRQFSNSRSEMNVSTLELGDSALYLCASSLGGGTGTGFTEAFFGQGTRLTVV.

This chain connects TRBV9 to TRBJ1-1, with 9 bases matching TRBD1. Germline V lookup: CDR1 SGDLS, CDR2 YYNGEE. V shed 3 bases and J 0 bases; nucleotides not matched to a gene: 9. The CDR3 sequence is 17 residues long. CDR3 DNA: TGTGCCAGCAGCGAGGGACAGGGCAGGGGGGTGAACACTGAAGCTTTCTTT. It specifies CASSEGQGRGVNTEAFF.